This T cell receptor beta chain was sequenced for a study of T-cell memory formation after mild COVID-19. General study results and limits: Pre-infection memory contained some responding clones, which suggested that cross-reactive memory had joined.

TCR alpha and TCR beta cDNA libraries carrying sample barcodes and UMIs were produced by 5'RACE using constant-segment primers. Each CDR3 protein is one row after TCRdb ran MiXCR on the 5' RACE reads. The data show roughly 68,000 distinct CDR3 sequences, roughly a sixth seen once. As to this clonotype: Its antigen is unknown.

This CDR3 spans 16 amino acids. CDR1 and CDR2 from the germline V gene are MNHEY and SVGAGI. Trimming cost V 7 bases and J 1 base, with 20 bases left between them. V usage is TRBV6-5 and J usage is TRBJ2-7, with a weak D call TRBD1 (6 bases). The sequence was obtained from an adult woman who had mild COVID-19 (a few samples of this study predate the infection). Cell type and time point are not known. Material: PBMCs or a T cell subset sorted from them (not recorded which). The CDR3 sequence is CASTPDADSPSYEQYF. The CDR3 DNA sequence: TGTGCCAGCACCCCCGACGCGGACAGCCCTTCCTACGAGCAGTACTTC.